The clone carrying this T cell receptor beta chain has only one observation. This entry comes from a study of graft-versus-host responses after intestinal transplantation. The wider study: The study gave all recipients anti-thymocyte globulin induction, then tacrolimus and steroids for two to three years.

Points from the study as a whole: GvH clones detected in recipient marrow included some appearing first in ileum or blood.

The authors plated roughly 200,000 CFSE-labeled responder cells with roughly 200,000 irradiated, violet-dye-labeled stimulator cells. Proliferating CFSE-low CD3+CD4+ and CD3+CD8+ responders were sorted after the reaction. Assay: immunoSEQ multiplex PCR; the TCRdb copy retains only in-frame clones and omits some. This sample has 11,000 to 15,000 clones, with 33% found just once. V lost 5 bases, J lost 2 bases, and 12 bases stayed unmatched. Germline lookup yields CDR1 MGHRA and CDR2 YSYEKL. The CDR3 spans 17 residues. The source material was alloreactive CD8+ T cells from a mixed lymphocyte reaction culture, sampled before intestinal transplant. Documented subset: CFSE-low proliferating T cells sorted from approximately 6-day pre-transplant mixed lymphocyte reaction (GvH or HvG direction). V usage is TRBV4-1 and J usage is TRBJ1-3, with 7 nucleotides matching TRBD1. The sequence came from a human patient who received an intestinal transplant. CDR3 protein: CASSFLTGAGPGNTIYF. CDR3 sequence (DNA): TGCGCCAGCAGCTTCTTAACAGGGGCAGGCCCTGGAAACACCATATATTTT.